Each of the 16 T cell receptor beta chains below was sequenced from the same sample in a study of regulatory T cells in long-lasting Graves disease. Time point denoted: newly diagnosed GD, antithyroid drugs for less than 3 months. Following extraction of RNA from PBMCs, that RNA was used to make the TCR library. For TCR beta, libraries came from iRepertoire HTBI primers and Arm-PCR of CDR3 regions. From the multiplex PCR reads, TCRdb called clonotypes with MiXCR, one entry per CDR3 protein. The data hold 350,000 to 500,000 distinct CDR3 sequences, with 12% to 15% observed a single time. The same data also contributed to another study, on T cells in Graves' hyperthyroidism and ophthalmopathy.

Sequenced material: peripheral blood mononuclear cells (PBMCs), taken at new diagnosis, from a patient treated with antithyroid drugs. The source is a woman in her forties or fifties with Graves disease.

This clonotype came up a few times. Possible read error: a much larger clone is one base away. The conserved phenylalanine or tryptophan is not found at the CDR3 terminus, so this likely reflects a read error. This sequence joins TRBV6-2 or TRBV6-3 and TRBJ1-2; 8 positions agree with TRBD1. From germline, CDR1 is MNHEY and CDR2 SVGEGT. CDR3 length: 16 amino acids. With 4 bases clipped from V and 6 bases from J, the junction kept 13 bases outside the gene matches. The CDR3 loop is CASSSRTGTALNGYTL. The CDR3 region has the DNA TGTGCCAGCAGTTCTAGGACAGGGACTGCGTTGAATGGCTACACCCTC.

This clonotype appeared a few times. At one end the junction does not follow the germline gene, possibly because of a read error. V is TRBV11-2 and J is TRBJ1-2; 9 bases are shared with TRBD1. Germline-derived CDR1 and CDR2 are SGHAT and FQNNGV. There are 15 residues in the CDR3. In DNA form, the CDR3 reads TGTGTCAGCAGCCCCCTGGGGACAGGGTCCTATGGCTACACCTTC. This sequence encodes CVSSPLGTGSYGYTF.

This clonotype came up many times. The V gene is TRBV5-1, the J gene TRBJ2-2, with TRBD1 matching over 9 bases. Germline lookup yields CDR1 SGHRS and CDR2 YFSETQ. The CDR3 consists of 18 residues. J was trimmed by 4 bases and V by 0 bases; bases with no gene match: 10. CDR3 in DNA: TGCGCCAGCAGCTTGGCCGGCTACAGGGGGCTGGCCACCGGGGAGCTGTTTTTT. It specifies CASSLAGYRGLATGELFF.

This chain links TRBV6-1 with TRBJ2-5; 11 bases map to TRBD1. The CDR3 loop spans 17 amino acids. Germline V gene data show CDR1 as MNHNS and CDR2 as SASEGT. V gave up 3 bases and J gave up 7 bases; unmatched junction bases: 13. In nucleotides, the CDR3 is TGTGCCAGCAGTGAGGCCCTCACGGGGACAGGGGGGGGGACCCAGTACTTC. Its protein is CASSEALTGTGGGTQYF.

This clonotype was counted between two and nine times. This chain joins TRBV29-1 and TRBJ2-7; the match to TRBD1 covers 9 bases. Germline values: CDR1 SQVTM, CDR2 ANQGSEA. With 6 bases clipped from V and 4 bases from J, the junction kept 4 bases outside the gene matches. This CDR3 has 12 amino acids. Here the CDR3 DNA reads TGCAGCGTCCCGGGACAGGGATACGAGCAGTACTTC. This gives the protein CSVPGQGYEQYF.

This clonotype appeared many times. The V call is TRBV27, the J call TRBJ2-7; 7 positions agree with TRBD2. V dropped 3 bases and J dropped 1; count of bases not matched to a gene: 6. Germline V gene data show CDR1 as MNHEY and CDR2 as SMNVEV (reference sequence). The CDR3 is 15 amino acids. The CDR3 here is CASSFIAGASYEQYF. DNA of the CDR3: TGTGCCAGCAGTTTCATTGCGGGAGCTTCCTACGAGCAGTACTTC.

This clonotype was seen many times. The rearrangement links TRBV7-2 to TRBJ1-4; 8 bases are a match to TRBD1. V dropped 4 bases and J dropped 7; count of bases not matched to a gene: 8. The CDR3 is 15 residues long. Germline assignment: CDR1 SGHTA and CDR2 FQGNSA. CDR3 residues: CASSYGRGQGEKLFF. The CDR3 DNA is TGTGCCAGCAGCTATGGCAGGGGGCAGGGTGAAAAACTGTTTTTT. The full variable domain, rest sourced from reference TRBV7-2 and TRBJ1-4, is GAGVSQSPSNKVTEKGKDVELRCDPISGHTALYWYRQSLGQGLEFLIYFQGNSAPDKSGLPSDRFSAERTGGSVSTLTIQRTQQEDSAVYLCASSYGRGQGEKLFFGSGTQLSVL.

Many counts were recorded for this clonotype. The rearrangement uses TRBV3-1 and TRBJ1-2; D is perhaps TRBD1 (5 bases). CDR1 and CDR2 (germline): LGHDT, YNNKEL (reference sequence). Trimming took off 0 bases at V and 4 bases at J, with 15 bases between the two ends. The CDR3 contains 16 residues. The CDR3 DNA reads TGTGCCAGCAGCCAAGACCTACAGGAGGGGCCCTATGGCTACACCTTC. It yields the protein CASSQDLQEGPYGYTF. The variable domain in full, with the rest retrieved from reference TRBV3-1 and TRBJ1-2, is DTAVSQTPKYLVTQMGNDKSIKCEQNLGHDTMYWYKQDSKKFLKIMFSYNNKELIINETVPNRFSPKSPDKAHLNLHINSLELGDSAVYFCASSQDLQEGPYGYTFGSGTRLTVV.

This clonotype was seen many times. The chain uses TRBV12-3 or TRBV12-4 and TRBJ1-5; no firm D call. The CDR3 length is 14 residues. The V end lost 8 bases, the J end lost 3 bases, and 14 bases lay between the germline ends. The CDR3 spells CASARGEFNQPQHF. CDR3 coding DNA: TGTGCCAGCGCCCGTGGAGAATTCAATCAGCCCCAGCATTTT.

This clonotype was counted only a few times. One junction end disagrees with the germline gene, perhaps due to a read error. This chain links TRBV4-1 with TRBJ2-5; D is undetermined. The length of the CDR3 is 12 residues. Germline loops: CDR1 MGHRA, CDR2 YSYEKL. The chain's CDR3 is CASSQVQGTQYF. The CDR3, as DNA: TGCGCCAGCAGCCAAGTCCAAGGGACCCAGTACTTC.

Concerning this clonotype itself: With a much larger clone just one base away, this may be a read error. CDR3 DNA sequence: TGCAGTGCTAAGCTTGCCGGTTTGAGCACTGGAGCTTTCTTT. It yields the protein CSAKLAGLSTGAFF. V usage is TRBV20-1 and J usage is TRBJ1-1; D unclear. The germline gives CDR1 DFQATT, CDR2 SNEGSKA (reference sequence). The CDR3 spans 14 residues.

Only one count was recorded for this clonotype. A clone one base away is much larger, so this may be a read error. Given the absence of the conserved phenylalanine or tryptophan at the CDR3 end, a read error is likely. The rearrangement uses TRBV7-9 and TRBJ2-7; no clear D. Germline-derived CDR1 and CDR2 are SEHNR and FQNEAQ (reference sequence). The CDR3 has 15 residues. V shed 5 bases and J shed 3 bases, with 17 bases lying between them. The CDR3 DNA is TGTGCCAGCAGCACCGGTCCGAGCGTTGGCTACGAGCAGTACTGC. Encoded protein: CASSTGPSVGYEQYC.

This clonotype was seen many times. The chain uses TRBV5-1 and TRBJ2-1, with 13 bases matching TRBD2. The ends lost 4 bases at V and 7 bases at J; junction bases unmatched: 5. This CDR3 has 15 residues. From germline, CDR1 is SGHRS and CDR2 YFSETQ. Written as DNA, the CDR3 is TGCGCCAGCAGCGCCGGGACTAGCGGGAAGAATGAGCAGTTCTTC. It yields the protein CASSAGTSGKNEQFF.

The sample holds many counts of this clonotype. The CDR3 nucleotides are TGCGCCAGCAGCTTGGTTTCTGGGGCAACTAATGAAAAACTGTTTTTT. It yields the protein CASSLVSGATNEKLFF. This rearrangement joins TRBV5-1 to TRBJ1-4; no reliable D call. CDR1 and CDR2 (germline): SGHRS, YFSETQ. This CDR3 has 16 amino acids. Trimming stripped 0 bases from V and 0 bases from J, with 9 bases between.

This clonotype has a count of ten or more. The chain's CDR3 is CASSRTGFNYEQYF. CDR3 DNA sequence: TGTGCCAGCAGCAGGACAGGGTTCAACTACGAGCAGTACTTC. The chain couples TRBV5-4 to TRBJ2-7, with TRBD1 identical over 8 bases. With V trimmed by 4 bases and J by 3 bases, 6 bases remained unmatched. The germline V gene has CDR1 SGHNT and CDR2 YYREEE (reference sequence). CDR3 length: 14 amino acids. Together with reference TRBV5-4 and TRBJ2-7, the CDR3 gives the full variable domain: ETGVTQSPTHLIKTRGQQVTLRCSSQSGHNTVSWYQQALGQGPQFIFQYYREEENGRGNFPPRFSGLQFPNYSSELNVNALELDDSALYLCASSRTGFNYEQYFGPGTRLTVT.

This clonotype was detected ten times or more. The DNA for the CDR3 is TGTGCCAGCACCTGGGGTAGCGCAGCCAGAGAGACGGACGACAATGAGCAGTTCTTC. Its translation: CASTWGSAARETDDNEQFF. The chain joins TRBV28 to TRBJ2-1, with D perhaps matching TRBD2 (5 bases). Germline CDR1 reads MDHEN; CDR2 reads SYDVKM. V lost 7 bases to trimming and J lost 5 bases, with 30 bases between them. The CDR3 is made up of 19 amino acids. Together with reference TRBV28 and TRBJ2-1, the CDR3 gives the full variable domain: DVKVTQSSRYLVKRTGEKVFLECVQDMDHENMFWYRQDPGLGLRLIYFSYDVKMKEKGDIPEGYSVSREKKERFSLILESASTNQTSMYLCASTWGSAARETDDNEQFFGPGTRLTVL.